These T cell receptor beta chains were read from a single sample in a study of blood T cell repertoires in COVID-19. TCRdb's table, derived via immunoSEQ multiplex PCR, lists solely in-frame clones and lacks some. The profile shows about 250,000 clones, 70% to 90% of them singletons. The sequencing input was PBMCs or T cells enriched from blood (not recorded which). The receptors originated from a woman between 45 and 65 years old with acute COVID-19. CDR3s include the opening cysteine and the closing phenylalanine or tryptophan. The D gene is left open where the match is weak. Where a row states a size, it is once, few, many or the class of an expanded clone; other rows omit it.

TGTGCCACCAGCAGAGATAGAGCCCAGCCCCAGCATTTT CATSRDRAQPQHF TRBV15 NA NA TRBJ1-5
TGCGCCAGCAGCTTGGCCCTGGGGAGGCAGACCCAGTACTTC CASSLALGRQTQYF TRBV5-1 NA NA TRBJ2-5
TGTGCCAGCAGCTCGAACACATTATATAGCAATCAGCCCCAGCATTTT CASSSNTLYSNQPQHF TRBV7-2 NA NA TRBJ1-5
TGTGCTGGACAGGGGGCATCTGGGGCCAACGTCCTGACTTTC CAGQGASGANVLTF TRBV30 TRBD1 NA TRBJ2-6
TGTGCCAGCAGTTTAAAGTGGGAGACTGAAGCTTTCTTT CASSLKWETEAFF TRBV12-3/TRBV12-4 NA once TRBJ1-1
TGTGCCAGCAGCCCAGGGGTGAACACTGAAGCTTTCTTT CASSPGVNTEAFF TRBV9 NA NA TRBJ1-1
TGTGCCAGCTCGTCACAGGGATCCTCTGGAAACACCATATATTTT CASSSQGSSGNTIYF TRBV18 NA NA TRBJ1-3
TGTGCCAGCAGCTTAGTAGGGACTAGCGATCATACGCAGTATTTT CASSLVGTSDHTQYF TRBV11-2 TRBD2 NA TRBJ2-3
TGTGCCAGTAGTATGGGACAGGGGTTCTACGAGCAGTACTTC CASSMGQGFYEQYF TRBV19 TRBD1 NA TRBJ2-7
TGTGCCAGCGCGAGCGGGGGGTTAACTAGCACAGATACGCAGTATTTT CASASGGLTSTDTQYF TRBV28 TRBD2 NA TRBJ2-3
TGTGCCAGCACTCTTCAGGGGATCGCTTACAATGAGCAGTTCTTC CASTLQGIAYNEQFF TRBV3-1/TRBV3-2 NA NA TRBJ2-1
TGTGCCAGTAGTATAGAGGCCTATGGCTACACCTTC CASSIEAYGYTF TRBV19 NA NA TRBJ1-2
TGTGCCAGCAGAAACTCAGGCGATAACTATGGCTACACCTTC CASRNSGDNYGYTF TRBV25-1 NA many TRBJ1-2
TGTGCCAGCAGCCCCGGACAGGGGCGAGGCTATGGCTACACCTTC CASSPGQGRGYGYTF TRBV7-6 TRBD1 NA TRBJ1-2
TGTGCCAGCAGCTCTGGCGGGGGGGCCGGGGAGACCCAGTACTTC CASSSGGGAGETQYF TRBV7-9 TRBD2 NA TRBJ2-5